The 25 T cell receptor beta chains in this list originate from one sample, sequenced in a study of CD8+CD57+ T cells in acquired aplastic anemia. Genomic DNA, the template, was used for profiling of the TCR beta VDJ and CDR3. Each CDR3 protein gets one entry after TCRdb re-called the reads with MiXCR. The data show around 250,000 distinct CDR3 sequences, with roughly half seen just once and less than 9.5% held by the top ten. Material: sorted CD4+, CD8+, or CD8+CD57+ T cells (not recorded which) from PBMCs. The source of these receptors is a human donor with severe aplastic anemia or a healthy control (not recorded which).

The chain has TRBV20-1 and TRBJ2-5; D remains unclear. This CDR3 is built from 12 residues. The germline CDR1 and CDR2 sequences are DFQATT and SNEGSKA (reference sequence). In DNA form, the CDR3 reads TGCAGCATCCATCGGGCATGGGAGACCCAGTACTTC. Protein: CSIHRAWETQYF.

This clonotype was picked up a small number of times. The rearrangement links TRBV24-1 to TRBJ2-7; 10 bases map to TRBD1. Germline lookup yields CDR1 KGHDR and CDR2 SFDVKD. The CDR3 totals 16 residues. Trimming at V came to 3 bases and at J to 2 bases, leaving 6 bases not matched to a gene. CDR3 protein: CATSDPGTGATYEQYF. The DNA of the CDR3 is TGTGCCACCAGTGATCCTGGGACAGGGGCAACCTACGAGCAGTACTTC.

The chain links TRBV10-3 to TRBJ2-1, with D unresolved. The CDR3 runs 10 residues. The germline V and J ends were trimmed by 8 bases and 7 bases, with 6 bases remaining between them. The germline CDR1 and CDR2 sequences are ENHRY and SYGVKD. The CDR3 DNA sequence: TGTGCCATCGGAGAGAATGAGCAGTTCTTC. It translates to CAIGENEQFF.

The gene calls are TRBV20-1 and TRBJ1-1; 7 bases match TRBD1. With V trimmed by 6 bases and J by 7 bases, 20 bases remained unmatched. CDR3 length: 16 amino acids. Per germline, CDR1 DFQATT and CDR2 SNEGSKA (reference sequence). The CDR3 spells CSAPKIGGLGYNEAFF. For the CDR3, the DNA is TGCAGTGCCCCAAAGATAGGGGGCTTAGGGTACAATGAAGCTTTCTTT.

A word on this clonotype: With a much larger clone just one base away, this may be a read error. The V call is TRBV4-1, the J call TRBJ1-2, with D tentatively TRBD1 (5 bases). The CDR3 runs 18 residues. Per germline, CDR1 MGHRA and CDR2 YSYEKL. CDR3 nucleotide sequence: TGCGTCAGCAGCCAAGATTTCGCCCGGGACGCCGCTAACTATGGCTACACCTTC. This sequence encodes CVSSQDFARDAANYGYTF.

This clonotype was counted once. The chain recombines TRBV7-2 with TRBJ2-5; 15 positions agree with TRBD2. The CDR3 spans 16 residues. Germline lookup yields CDR1 SGHTA and CDR2 FQGNSA. The J segment lost 7 bases and the V segment lost 6 bases, leaving 9 bases of the junction unmatched. The CDR3 DNA is TGTGCCAGCAGTACGGGACTAGCGGGGGGAGGGGGGACCCAGTACTTC. This sequence encodes CASSTGLAGGGGTQYF.

V gene TRBV29-1 combines with J gene TRBJ1-2, with TRBD1 matching 8 bases. The CDR3 length is 12 residues. The germline V gene has CDR1 SQVTM and CDR2 ANQGSEA. V dropped 4 bases and J dropped 5; count of bases not matched to a gene: 3. The DNA of the CDR3 is TGCAGCGTTGTGACAGGGGTTTATGGCTACACCTTC. It translates to CSVVTGVYGYTF.

The chain combines TRBV25-1 with TRBJ1-1, with a possible D match to TRBD1 (6 bases). The CDR3 covers 15 residues. Germline CDR1 is MGHDK and CDR2 is SYGVNS. This CDR3 is CARHRGRGMNTEAFF. The CDR3 region has the DNA TGTGCTAGACATCGGGGGCGGGGGATGAACACTGAAGCTTTCTTT.

The chain combines TRBV5-1 with TRBJ1-6; no definite D call. The ends were cut back, 4 bases at V and 11 bases at J, with 10 bases in the middle. CDR3 length equals 12 residues. Germline CDR1 SGHRS, CDR2 YFSETQ. CDR3: CASSPQGTPLHF. The CDR3 DNA follows: TGCGCCAGCAGCCCCCAAGGGACACCCCTCCACTTT.

V usage is TRBV20-1 and J usage is TRBJ2-5; TRBD1 agrees at 10 bases. There are 13 residues in the CDR3. Unmatched junction bases numbered 6, after V lost 2 bases and J lost 9 bases. In germline, CDR1 is DFQATT, CDR2 SNEGSKA (reference sequence). CDR3 sequence (DNA): TGCAGTGCTAGAAGACAGGGGGCACAGCCCCAGTACTTC. This encodes CSARRQGAQPQYF.

The chain employs TRBV7-2 and TRBJ2-7, with D possibly TRBD1 on 5 matching bases. This CDR3 is 13 amino acids long. Germline-derived CDR1 and CDR2 are SGHTA and FQGNSA. The V gene lost 1 base and the J gene lost 6 bases, with 10 bases spanning the gap. The CDR3 loop reads CASSLVGVSEQYF. The CDR3 DNA reads as TGTGCCAGCAGCTTAGTAGGGGTAAGCGAGCAGTACTTC.

J is TRBJ2-5 and V is TRBV7-2, with 12 positions matching TRBD2. CDR1 SGHTA and CDR2 FQGNSA come from the germline V gene. The CDR3 consists of 16 residues. Germline trimming cut 3 bases from V and 1 base from J; bases unmatched to any gene: 3. CDR3 residues: CASSFRTSGAQETQYF. DNA for the CDR3: TGTGCCAGCAGCTTTCGGACTAGCGGGGCCCAAGAGACCCAGTACTTC.

This clonotype was seen at least ten times. The chain is built from TRBV30 and TRBJ2-3, with TRBD2 identical over 8 bases. The CDR3 length is 13 residues. The V segment lost 0 bases and the J segment 9 bases; nucleotides outside the gene matches: 5. Germline values: CDR1 GTSNPN, CDR2 SVGIG (reference sequence). Here the CDR3 DNA reads TGTGCCTGGAGTGTACGAGCGGGGGACACGCAGTATTTT. This codes for CAWSVRAGDTQYF.

This clonotype appeared a few times. CDR3 amino acids: CATSDHGLVDGYTF. The DNA for the CDR3 is TGTGCCACCAGTGACCACGGACTGGTGGATGGCTACACCTTC. The genes are TRBV24-1 and TRBJ1-2, with unresolved D. CDR3 length: 14 residues. The V gene's germline CDR1 is KGHDR and CDR2 SFDVKD. Trimming removed 4 bases at V and 6 bases at J, with 14 bases between.

There are many counts of this clonotype. The chain links TRBV20-1 to TRBJ1-1; 7 nucleotides line up with TRBD1. The ends lost 2 bases at V and 3 bases at J; junction bases unmatched: 0. Germline lookup yields CDR1 DFQATT and CDR2 SNEGSKA (reference sequence). The CDR3 loop spans 12 amino acids. The CDR3 DNA is TGCAGTGCTAGACAGGGGGACACTGAAGCTTTCTTT. Residues: CSARQGDTEAFF.

This clonotype has more than one count but fewer than ten. Written as DNA, the CDR3 is TGTGCCAGCAGTAACCGGGACCTTCGTAAACTGTTTTTT. Its translation is CASSNRDLRKLFF. The gene calls are TRBV2 and TRBJ1-4, with D perhaps matching TRBD1 (5 bases). V was clipped by 5 bases and J by 11 bases, with 15 bases between them. CDR1 is SNHLY and CDR2 is FYNNEI in the germline V gene. The CDR3 runs 13 residues.

V is TRBV7-2 and J is TRBJ1-5; 8 bases line up with TRBD1. V shed 7 bases, J shed 9 bases, and the junction held 8 bases outside the gene matches. CDR3 size: 13 residues. Germline V gene sequence: CDR1 SGHTA, CDR2 FQGNSA. CDR3 nucleotides: TGTGCCAGCACCAAGGACAGGGAAGGGCCCCAGCATTTT. Amino acids: CASTKDREGPQHF. Together with reference TRBV7-2 and TRBJ1-5, the CDR3 gives the full variable domain: GAGVSQSPSNKVTEKGKDVELRCDPISGHTALYWYRQSLGQGLEFLIYFQGNSAPDKSGLPSDRFSAERTGGSVSTLTIQRTQQEDSAVYLCASTKDREGPQHFGDGTRLSIL.

This clonotype was observed many times. The V call is TRBV6-6, the J call TRBJ2-7, with a weak D call TRBD1 (6 bases). CDR3 length: 12 residues. From germline, CDR1 is MNHNY and CDR2 SVGAGI (reference sequence). Trimming removed 2 bases from V and 6 bases from J, with 8 bases in between. The CDR3 DNA reads TGTGCCAGCAGTTACAGCAGGGGCGAGCAGTACTTC. It codes for CASSYSRGEQYF.

The chain recombines TRBV2 with TRBJ2-1, with 10 nucleotides matching TRBD1. The CDR3 extends over 16 amino acids. V trimming: 5 bases; J trimming: 0 bases; junction bases outside the gene matches: 4. The V gene's germline CDR1 is SNHLY and CDR2 FYNNEI. CDR3 bases: TGTGCCAGCAGTTCGGACAGGGGGTACTCCTACAATGAGCAGTTCTTC. Its protein product is CASSSDRGYSYNEQFF. Complete variable domain (other parts from reference TRBV2 and TRBJ2-1): EPEVTQTPSHQVTQMGQEVILRCVPISNHLYFYWYRQILGQKVEFLVSFYNNEISEKSEIFDDQFSVERPDGSNFTLKIRSTKLEDSAMYFCASSSDRGYSYNEQFFGPGTRLTVL.

This clonotype was seen only a few times. The chain links TRBV7-2 to TRBJ1-1, with TRBD1 identical over 8 bases. This CDR3 region has 15 residues. Germline V CDR1 and CDR2: SGHTA, FQGNSA. With V trimmed by 4 bases and J by 1 base, 5 bases remained unmatched. This CDR3 reads CASSSGQGENTEAFF. CDR3 coding DNA: TGTGCCAGCAGCTCTGGACAGGGCGAGAACACTGAAGCTTTCTTT.

Points on this clonotype: Germline is not matched at one junction end, which may reflect a read error. The chain joins TRBV29-1 to TRBJ1-1; possibly TRBD1 for D (5 bases). This CDR3 comprises 12 residues. CDR1 and CDR2 (germline): SQVTM, ANQGSEA. The CDR3: CSVADRGTGAFF. The CDR3 DNA is TGCAGCGTCGCCGACAGAGGTACTGGAGCTTTCTTT.

This clonotype was detected ten times or more. The rearrangement uses TRBV9 and TRBJ1-6; no clear D gene. Per the germline V gene, CDR1 is SGDLS and CDR2 is YYNGEE. V shed 2 bases and J shed 0 bases, with 6 bases lying between them. The CDR3 totals 15 residues. CDR3 amino acids: CASSVGVSYNSPLHF. In DNA form, the CDR3 reads TGTGCCAGCAGCGTTGGCGTCTCCTATAATTCACCCCTCCACTTT. The full variable domain, in which reference TRBV9 and TRBJ1-6 provide the parts outside the CDR3, is DSGVTQTPKHLITATGQRVTLRCSPRSGDLSVYWYQQSLDQGLQFLIQYYNGEERAKGNILERFSAQQFPDLHSELNLSSLELGDSALYFCASSVGVSYNSPLHFGNGTRLTVT.

CDR3 sequence reads: CATSGKGPYGYTF. For the CDR3, the DNA is TGTGCCACCAGTGGGAAGGGCCCCTATGGCTACACCTTC. V is TRBV24-1 and J is TRBJ1-2; D not resolved. V gave up 5 bases and J gave up 4 bases, with 10 bases separating them. The germline CDR1 and CDR2 sequences are KGHDR and SFDVKD. This CDR3 region has 13 residues.

The chain joins TRBV19 to TRBJ1-2; the match to TRBD1 covers 7 bases. CDR3 length: 13 amino acids. After removal of 3 bases from V and 7 bases from J, the junction contained 5 bases not matched to a gene. Germline-derived CDR1 and CDR2 are LNHDA and SQIVND (reference sequence). The CDR3 DNA reads as TGTGCCAGTAGTATCTCATCAGGGGGTGGCTACACCTTC. Its translation: CASSISSGGGYTF. The full variable domain, in which reference TRBV19 and TRBJ1-2 provide the parts outside the CDR3, is DGGITQSPKYLFRKEGQNVTLSCEQNLNHDAMYWYRQDPGQGLRLIYYSQIVNDFQKGDIAEGYSVSREKKESFPLTVTSAQKNPTAFYLCASSISSGGGYTFGSGTRLTVV.

This clonotype appeared many times. The chain recombines TRBV7-8 with TRBJ1-2; 7 positions agree with TRBD1. CDR1 and CDR2 from the germline V gene are SGHVS and FQNEAQ. V was pared by 5 bases and J by 3 bases, with 12 bases of the junction left unmatched. CDR3 length: 16 amino acids. The CDR3 here is CASSPKRGQTYYGYTF. The CDR3 nucleotides are TGTGCCAGCAGCCCAAAGAGGGGACAGACATACTATGGCTACACCTTC.